The clone carrying this TCR beta chain was seen repeatedly, ten times or more. Its antigen is not known. The record originates from a study of early T cells in non-severe SARS-CoV-2 infection. V was shortened by 4 bases and J by 6 bases, with 12 bases between the two germline ends. The germline V gene encodes CDR1 SGHNT and CDR2 YENEEA. The CDR3 extends over 14 amino acids. Tagging with unique molecular identifiers was applied to individual cDNA molecules. TCRdb used MiXCR to reprocess the 5' RACE reads, holding one entry per CDR3 protein. There are 45,000 or so distinct CDR3 sequences in the sample; roughly a tenth occur only once, and around a tenth lies in the top ten. Study-level results: Matching with VDJdb favored anti-spike CD8 responses (missing private and CD4 specificities).

Sequencing was carried out using whole blood. J is TRBJ2-2 and V is TRBV11-3; D might be TRBD1 (6 bases). The origin of this receptor is an adult who was a healthcare worker with PCR-confirmed SARS-CoV-2 infection or an uninfected control (not recorded which). The CDR3 region is CASSSKGHPGELFF. The CDR3 DNA sequence: TGTGCCAGCAGCTCCAAGGGACATCCCGGGGAGCTGTTTTTT. The full variable domain, in which reference TRBV11-3 and TRBJ2-2 provide the parts outside the CDR3, is EAGVVQSPRYKIIEKKQPVAFWCNPISGHNTLYWYLQNLGQGPELLIRYENEEAVDDSQLPKDRFSAERLKGVDSTLKIQPAELGDSAVYLCASSSKGHPGELFFGEGSRLTVL.